This T cell receptor beta chain was sequenced for a study of OX40 agonist ivuxolimab in advanced cancers. Turning to the study itself: People who had prior anti-PD-1, anti-PD-L1 or anti-CTLA-4 therapy could take part, and around 40% had some.

Germline CDR1 and CDR2: SGHAT and FQNNGV. The CDR3 contains 15 residues. Trimming cost V 0 bases and J 3 bases, with 12 bases left between them. With autoimmune disease history or systemic immunosuppression, patients were excluded. Only in-frame clones appear in the TCRdb table, and some are missing; sequencing was by immunoSEQ multiplex PCR. This sample has about 80,000 clones, with approximately 79% found just once. The chain recombines TRBV11-2 with TRBJ2-7; TRBD1 might be the D (6 bases). The source is an adult with an advanced solid tumor such as melanoma, head and neck, liver or kidney cancer. Specimen: CD4+ or CD8+ T cells sorted from blood, collected in a trial of the OX40 agonist ivuxolimab. The CDR3 DNA reads TGTGCCAGCAGCTTAGAACGGGACACCTACTACGAGCAGTACTTC. It translates to CASSLERDTYYEQYF.